Below, one TCR beta chain is given with its context. The antigen remains unidentified. This sample is part of a study of cytomegalovirus exposure and HLA in healthy donors. Study results and limitations: Reports state that TCR beta sequences accurately predicted most subjects' HLA-A and HLA-B alleles. A reported reduction in N-insertions relative to the approximately 670-donor mean was seen in an Asian-associated ancestry cluster in a later analysis.

Use of 60 Vbeta and 13 Jbeta primers characterized the PCR. The method was immunoSEQ multiplex PCR; TCRdb's version includes in-frame clones alone and lacks a portion of them. This sample carries about 180,000 clones, roughly 86% of them seen once, and the ten largest clones take 4.8%. The trim removed 8 bases at V and 5 bases at J, leaving 8 bases unmatched. Germline V gene sequence: CDR1 SGDLS, CDR2 YYNGEE. The CDR3 is made up of 13 amino acids. Sequenced: PBMCs. This clonotype was obtained from a girl aged 5 to 17 in good health and CMV-seropositive. V is TRBV9 and J is TRBJ2-5, with 8 nucleotides matching TRBD2. CDR3 DNA: TGTGCCAGTTCCCGGGGGGGTCATGAGACCCAGTACTTC. Amino acids: CASSRGGHETQYF.